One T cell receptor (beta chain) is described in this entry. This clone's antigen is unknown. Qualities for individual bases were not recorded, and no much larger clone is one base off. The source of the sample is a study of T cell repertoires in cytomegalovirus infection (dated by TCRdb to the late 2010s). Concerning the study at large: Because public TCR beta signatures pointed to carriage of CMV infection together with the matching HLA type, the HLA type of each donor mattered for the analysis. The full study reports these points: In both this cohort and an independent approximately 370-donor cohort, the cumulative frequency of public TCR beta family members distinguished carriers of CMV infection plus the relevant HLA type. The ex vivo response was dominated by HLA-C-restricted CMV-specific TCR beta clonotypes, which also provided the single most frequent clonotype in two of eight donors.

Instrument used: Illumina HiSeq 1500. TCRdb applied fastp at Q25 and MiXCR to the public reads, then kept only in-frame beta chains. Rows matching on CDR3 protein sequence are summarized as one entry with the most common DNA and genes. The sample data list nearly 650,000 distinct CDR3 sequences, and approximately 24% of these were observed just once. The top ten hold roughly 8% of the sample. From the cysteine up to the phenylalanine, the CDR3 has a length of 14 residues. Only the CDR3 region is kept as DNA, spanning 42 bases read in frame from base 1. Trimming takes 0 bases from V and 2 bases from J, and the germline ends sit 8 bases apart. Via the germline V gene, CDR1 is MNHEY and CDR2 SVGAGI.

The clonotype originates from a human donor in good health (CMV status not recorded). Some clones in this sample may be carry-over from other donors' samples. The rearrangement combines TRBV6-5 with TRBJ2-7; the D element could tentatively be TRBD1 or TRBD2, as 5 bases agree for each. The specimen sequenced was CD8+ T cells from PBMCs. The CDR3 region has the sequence CASSYSPGPYEQYF. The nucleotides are TGTGCCAGCAGTTACTCGCCGGGGCCCTACGAGCAGTACTTC.